The clone carrying this T cell receptor beta chain was observed at least ten times. Using its own MiXCR run on the RACE reads, TCRdb lists one record per CDR3 protein. The table shows under 300,000 distinct CDR3 sequences, with about 9% occurring only once. The source of the sample is a study of human T cells and chemical hapten exposure. The overall study: Each patient's scalp received weekly diphenylcyclopropenone throughout the approximately 25-week study.

This CDR3 is built from 13 residues. Unmatched junction bases numbered 4, after V lost 4 bases and J lost 6 bases. From germline, CDR1 is KGHSY and CDR2 FQNENV. Specified time point: pre-sensitization, week 0. Treatment: therapeutic diphenylcyclopropenone sensitization with weekly scalp DPC. Investigators collected blood before applying each patch test. Specimen: whole blood, collected in connection with sensitization to the hapten diphenylcyclopropenone (DPC). The clonotype originates from a woman aged 40 to 50 with alopecia areata. Some clones in this sample may be carry-over from other donors' samples. The chain links TRBV16 to TRBJ1-2; TRBD1 agrees at 8 bases. CDR3 DNA: TGTGCCAGCAGCCCGACAGGGGTCAATGGCTACACCTTC. It is translated as CASSPTGVNGYTF. The variable domain in full, completed from reference TRBV16 and TRBJ1-2, reads GEEVAQTPKHLVRGEGQKAKLYCAPIKGHSYVFWYQQVLKNEFKFLISFQNENVFDETGMPKERFSAKCLPNSPCSLEIQATKLEDSAVYFCASSPTGVNGYTFGSGTRLTVV.